This T cell receptor (beta chain) was captured by sequencing in a study of T cells in Graves' hyperthyroidism and ophthalmopathy. Study outcomes and limitations: Blood also held most thyroid clonotypes expanded beyond 0.001.

As concerns this clonotype: Its target is unknown.

Amplification targeted TCR beta CDR3 regions from RNA transcripts. The primer set for the first-round RT-PCR of the TCR CDR3 was HTBI. TCRdb reprocessed the multiplex PCR reads via MiXCR and lists one record per CDR3 protein. Of 500,000 to 650,000 distinct CDR3 sequences detected, more than 12% appear once; the ten largest clones hold around 13%. Germline CDR1 reads LNHDA; CDR2 reads SQIVND (reference sequence). The CDR3 extends over 13 amino acids. Trimming pared 6 bases from V and 8 bases from J, leaving 13 bases between. Ophthalmopathy cases met thresholds of Clinical Activity Score at least 3, NOSPECS grade at least 4 and duration under 3 months.

The chain uses TRBV19 and TRBJ1-4; D remains unclear. The receptor's source is a woman aged 50 to 60 with Graves' ophthalmopathy. The sample was blood. The CDR3 DNA reads as TGTGCCAGTAGGGAATCGTTCAAAGAAAAACTGTTTTTT. Translated: CASRESFKEKLFF. Complete variable domain (other parts from reference TRBV19 and TRBJ1-4): DGGITQSPKYLFRKEGQNVTLSCEQNLNHDAMYWYRQDPGQGLRLIYYSQIVNDFQKGDIAEGYSVSREKKESFPLTVTSAQKNPTAFYLCASRESFKEKLFFGSGTQLSVL.